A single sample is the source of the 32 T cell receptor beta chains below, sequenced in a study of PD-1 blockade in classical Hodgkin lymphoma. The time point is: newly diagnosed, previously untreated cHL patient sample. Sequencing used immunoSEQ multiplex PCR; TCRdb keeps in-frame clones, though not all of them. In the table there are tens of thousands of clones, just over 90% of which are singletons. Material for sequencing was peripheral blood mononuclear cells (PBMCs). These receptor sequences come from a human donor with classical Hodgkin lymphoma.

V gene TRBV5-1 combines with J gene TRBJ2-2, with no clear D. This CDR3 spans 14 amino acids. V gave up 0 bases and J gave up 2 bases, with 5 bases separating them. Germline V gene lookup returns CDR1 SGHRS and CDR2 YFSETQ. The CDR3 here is CASSLAINTGELFF. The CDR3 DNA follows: TGCGCCAGCAGCTTGGCCATTAACACCGGGGAGCTGTTTTTT.

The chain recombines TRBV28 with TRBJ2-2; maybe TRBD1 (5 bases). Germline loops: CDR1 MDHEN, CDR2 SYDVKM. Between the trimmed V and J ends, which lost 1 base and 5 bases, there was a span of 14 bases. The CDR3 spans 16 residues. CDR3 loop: CASSLLRADSTGELFF. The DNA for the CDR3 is TGTGCCAGCAGTTTATTAAGGGCAGACAGTACCGGGGAGCTGTTTTTT.

The CDR3 coding sequence is TGTGCCAGCAGTTTTAGAAGGGGGACTGAAGCTTTCTTT. This codes for CASSFRRGTEAFF. This chain connects TRBV27 to TRBJ1-1, with D possibly being TRBD1 (6 bases). Germline V CDR1 and CDR2: MNHEY, SMNVEV (reference sequence). This CDR3 is 13 amino acids long. The germline V and J ends were trimmed by 3 bases and 5 bases, with 10 bases remaining between them.

CDR3 nucleotide sequence: TGTGCCAGCAGCCTAGGGGACTATTCCTACAATGAGCAGTTCTTC. Translating gives CASSLGDYSYNEQFF. This chain joins TRBV28 and TRBJ2-1; TRBD2 agrees at 7 bases. The trim removed 6 bases at V and 1 base at J, leaving 6 bases unmatched. The germline CDR1 and CDR2 sequences are MDHEN and SYDVKM. The CDR3 length is 15 residues.

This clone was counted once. For the CDR3, the DNA is TGTGCCAGCAGTGAAGGGGGACAGGGTTCCGGGGAGCTGTTTTTT. Protein: CASSEGGQGSGELFF. This chain uses TRBV6-4 with TRBJ2-2; 9 nucleotides agree with TRBD1. V dropped 3 bases and J dropped 6; count of bases not matched to a gene: 5. CDR3 length equals 15 residues. Germline assignment: CDR1 MRHNA and CDR2 SNTAGT.

Here the CDR3 reads CAISLGGGAGNTIYF. CDR3 nucleotides: TGTGCCATCAGTCTCGGGGGGGGTGCTGGAAACACCATATATTTT. This chain uses TRBV10-3 with TRBJ1-3; D perhaps matches TRBD1 (5 bases). The CDR3 has 15 amino acids. Deletions cut 5 bases from V and 2 bases from J, with 13 bases between. CDR1 ENHRY and CDR2 SYGVKD come from the germline V gene.

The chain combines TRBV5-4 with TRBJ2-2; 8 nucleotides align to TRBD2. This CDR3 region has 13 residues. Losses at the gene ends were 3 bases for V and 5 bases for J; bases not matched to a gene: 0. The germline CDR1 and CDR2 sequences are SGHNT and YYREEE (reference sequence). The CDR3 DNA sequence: TGTGCCAGCAGCTCGGGGGGGACCGGGGAGCTGTTTTTT. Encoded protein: CASSSGGTGELFF. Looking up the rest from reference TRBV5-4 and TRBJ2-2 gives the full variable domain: ETGVTQSPTHLIKTRGQQVTLRCSSQSGHNTVSWYQQALGQGPQFIFQYYREEENGRGNFPPRFSGLQFPNYSSELNVNALELDDSALYLCASSSGGTGELFFGEGSRLTVL.

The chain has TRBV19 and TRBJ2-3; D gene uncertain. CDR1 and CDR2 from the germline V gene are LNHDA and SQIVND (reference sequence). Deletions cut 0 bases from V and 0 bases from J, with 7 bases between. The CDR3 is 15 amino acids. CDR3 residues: CASSIDGGSTDTQYF. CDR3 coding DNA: TGTGCCAGTAGTATAGATGGCGGTAGCACAGATACGCAGTATTTT.

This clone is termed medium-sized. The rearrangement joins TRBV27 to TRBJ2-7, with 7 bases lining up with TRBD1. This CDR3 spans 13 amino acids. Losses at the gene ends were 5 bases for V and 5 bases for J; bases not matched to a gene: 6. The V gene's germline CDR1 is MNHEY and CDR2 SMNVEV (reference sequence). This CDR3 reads CASSRTTGNEQYF. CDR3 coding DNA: TGTGCCAGCAGTCGCACGACAGGGAACGAGCAGTACTTC.

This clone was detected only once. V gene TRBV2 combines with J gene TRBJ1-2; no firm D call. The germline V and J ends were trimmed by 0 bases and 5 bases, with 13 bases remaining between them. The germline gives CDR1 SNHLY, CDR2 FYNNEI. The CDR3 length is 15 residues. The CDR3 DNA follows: TGTGCCAGCAGTGAAGCCTGGGCAGGCTCGTATGGCTACACCTTC. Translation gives CASSEAWAGSYGYTF.

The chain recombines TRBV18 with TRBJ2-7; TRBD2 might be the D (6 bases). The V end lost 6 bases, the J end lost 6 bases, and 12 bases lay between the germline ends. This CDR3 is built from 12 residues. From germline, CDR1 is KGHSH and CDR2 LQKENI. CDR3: CASSHGEVEQYF. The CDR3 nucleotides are TGTGCCAGCTCCCACGGGGAGGTCGAGCAGTACTTC.

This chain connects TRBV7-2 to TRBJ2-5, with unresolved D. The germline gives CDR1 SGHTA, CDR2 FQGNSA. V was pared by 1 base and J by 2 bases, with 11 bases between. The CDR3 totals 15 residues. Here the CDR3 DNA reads TGTGCCAGCAGCTTAGTAACGTGGGGACAAGAGACCCAGTACTTC. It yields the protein CASSLVTWGQETQYF.

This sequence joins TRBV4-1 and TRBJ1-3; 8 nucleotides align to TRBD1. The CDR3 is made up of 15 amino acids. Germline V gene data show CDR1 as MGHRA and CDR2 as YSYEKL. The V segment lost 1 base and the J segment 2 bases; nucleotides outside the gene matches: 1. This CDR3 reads CASSQADRAGNTIYF. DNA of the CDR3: TGCGCCAGCAGCCAAGCGGACAGGGCTGGAAACACCATATATTTT.

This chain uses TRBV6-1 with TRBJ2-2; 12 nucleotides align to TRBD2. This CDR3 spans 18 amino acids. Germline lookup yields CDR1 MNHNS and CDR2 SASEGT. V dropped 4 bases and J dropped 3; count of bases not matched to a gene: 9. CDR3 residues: CASSVRLAGEEDTGELFF. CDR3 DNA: TGTGCCAGCAGTGTTCGACTAGCGGGAGAGGAGGACACCGGGGAGCTGTTTTTT.

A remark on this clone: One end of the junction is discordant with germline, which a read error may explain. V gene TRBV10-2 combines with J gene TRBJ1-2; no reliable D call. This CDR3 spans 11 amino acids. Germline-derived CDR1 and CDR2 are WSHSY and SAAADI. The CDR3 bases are TGCGCCAGCAGGGAGTTGGGAGGCTACACCTTC. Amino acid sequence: CASRELGGYTF.

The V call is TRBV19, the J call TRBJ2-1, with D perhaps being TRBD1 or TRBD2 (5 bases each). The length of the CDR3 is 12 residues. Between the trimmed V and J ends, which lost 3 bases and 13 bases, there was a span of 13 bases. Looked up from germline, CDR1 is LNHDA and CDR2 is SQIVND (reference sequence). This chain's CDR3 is CASSMRGPPQFF. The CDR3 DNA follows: TGTGCCAGTAGTATGAGGGGCCCCCCTCAGTTCTTC.

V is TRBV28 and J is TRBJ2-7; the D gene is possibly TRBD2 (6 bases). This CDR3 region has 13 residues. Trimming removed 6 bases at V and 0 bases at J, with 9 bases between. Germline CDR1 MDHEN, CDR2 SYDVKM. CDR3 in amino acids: CASSDSGSYEQYF. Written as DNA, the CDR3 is TGTGCCAGCAGCGATAGCGGCTCCTACGAGCAGTACTTC.

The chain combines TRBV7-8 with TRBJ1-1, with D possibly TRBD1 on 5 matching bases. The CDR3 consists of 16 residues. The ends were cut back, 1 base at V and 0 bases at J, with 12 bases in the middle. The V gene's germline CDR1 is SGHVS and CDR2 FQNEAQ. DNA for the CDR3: TGTGCCAGCAGCTTAGGAGACAGTTTCATGAACACTGAAGCTTTCTTT. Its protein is CASSLGDSFMNTEAFF.

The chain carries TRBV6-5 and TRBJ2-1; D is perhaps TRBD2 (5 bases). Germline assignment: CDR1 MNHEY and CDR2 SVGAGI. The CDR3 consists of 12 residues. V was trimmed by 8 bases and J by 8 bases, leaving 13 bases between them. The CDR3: CASLGDRDEQFF. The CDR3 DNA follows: TGTGCCAGCCTCGGGGATCGCGATGAGCAGTTCTTC.

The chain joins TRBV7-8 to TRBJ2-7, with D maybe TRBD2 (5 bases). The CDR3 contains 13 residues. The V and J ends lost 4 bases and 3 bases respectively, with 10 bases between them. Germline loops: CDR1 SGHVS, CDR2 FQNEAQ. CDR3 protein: CASSWGSDYEQYF. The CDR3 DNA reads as TGTGCCAGCAGCTGGGGTAGCGACTACGAGCAGTACTTC.

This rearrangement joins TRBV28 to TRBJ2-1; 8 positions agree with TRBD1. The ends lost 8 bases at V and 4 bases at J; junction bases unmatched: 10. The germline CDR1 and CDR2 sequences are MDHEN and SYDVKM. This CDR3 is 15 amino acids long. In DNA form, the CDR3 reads TGTGCCAGCGGTACGACAGGGGCCCTTTACAATGAGCAGTTCTTC. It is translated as CASGTTGALYNEQFF. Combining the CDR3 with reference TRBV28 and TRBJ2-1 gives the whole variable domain DVKVTQSSRYLVKRTGEKVFLECVQDMDHENMFWYRQDPGLGLRLIYFSYDVKMKEKGDIPEGYSVSREKKERFSLILESASTNQTSMYLCASGTTGALYNEQFFGPGTRLTVL.

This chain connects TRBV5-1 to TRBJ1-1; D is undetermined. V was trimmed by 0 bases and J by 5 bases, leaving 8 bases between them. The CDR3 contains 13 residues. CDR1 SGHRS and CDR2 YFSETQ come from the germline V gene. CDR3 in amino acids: CASSLEGATEAFF. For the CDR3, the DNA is TGCGCCAGCAGCTTGGAGGGTGCAACTGAAGCTTTCTTT. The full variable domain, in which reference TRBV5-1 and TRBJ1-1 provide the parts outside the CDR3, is KAGVTQTPRYLIKTRGQQVTLSCSPISGHRSVSWYQQTPGQGLQFLFEYFSETQRNKGNFPGRFSGRQFSNSRSEMNVSTLELGDSALYLCASSLEGATEAFFGQGTRLTVV.

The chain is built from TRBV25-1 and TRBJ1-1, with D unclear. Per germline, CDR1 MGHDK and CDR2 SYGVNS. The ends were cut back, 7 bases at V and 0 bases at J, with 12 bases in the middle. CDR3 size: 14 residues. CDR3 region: CASTYGVMNTEAFF. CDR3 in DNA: TGTGCCAGCACATATGGGGTCATGAACACTGAAGCTTTCTTT.

Here the CDR3 reads CASSPGIYEQYV. The CDR3 DNA reads as TGTGCCAGCAGCCCTGGAATCTACGAGCAGTACGTC. This chain uses TRBV9 with TRBJ2-7; no definite D call. V was pared by 4 bases and J by 3 bases, with 8 bases between. CDR1 SGDLS and CDR2 YYNGEE come from the germline V gene. This CDR3 spans 12 amino acids.

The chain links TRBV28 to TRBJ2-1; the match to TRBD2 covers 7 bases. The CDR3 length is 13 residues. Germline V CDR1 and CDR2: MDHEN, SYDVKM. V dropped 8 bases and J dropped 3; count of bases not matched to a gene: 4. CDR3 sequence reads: CASGRAIYNEQFF. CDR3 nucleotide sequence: TGTGCCAGCGGGAGGGCGATCTACAATGAGCAGTTCTTC.

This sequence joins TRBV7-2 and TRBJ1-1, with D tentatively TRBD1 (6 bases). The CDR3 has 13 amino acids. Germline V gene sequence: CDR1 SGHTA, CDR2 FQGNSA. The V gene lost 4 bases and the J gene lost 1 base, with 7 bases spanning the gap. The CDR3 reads CASSSDRNTEAFF. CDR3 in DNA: TGTGCCAGCAGCTCGGACAGGAACACTGAAGCTTTCTTT. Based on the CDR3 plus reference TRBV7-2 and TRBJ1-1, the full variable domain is GAGVSQSPSNKVTEKGKDVELRCDPISGHTALYWYRQSLGQGLEFLIYFQGNSAPDKSGLPSDRFSAERTGGSVSTLTIQRTQQEDSAVYLCASSSDRNTEAFFGQGTRLTVV.

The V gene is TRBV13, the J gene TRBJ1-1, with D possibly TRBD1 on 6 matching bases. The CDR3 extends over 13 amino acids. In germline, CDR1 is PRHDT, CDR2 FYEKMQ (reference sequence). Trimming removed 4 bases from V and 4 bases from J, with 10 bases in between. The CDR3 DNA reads TGTGCCAGCAGCTCATGGGGGGCCACTGAAGCTTTCTTT. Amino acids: CASSSWGATEAFF. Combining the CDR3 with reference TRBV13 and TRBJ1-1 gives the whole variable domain AAGVIQSPRHLIKEKRETATLKCYPIPRHDTVYWYQQGPGQDPQFLISFYEKMQSDKGSIPDRFSAQQFSDYHSELNMSSLELGDSALYFCASSSWGATEAFFGQGTRLTVV.

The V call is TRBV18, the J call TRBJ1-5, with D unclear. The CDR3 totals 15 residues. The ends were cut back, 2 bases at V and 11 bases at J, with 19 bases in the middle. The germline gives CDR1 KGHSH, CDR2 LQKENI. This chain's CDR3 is CASSPNLLETSTQHF. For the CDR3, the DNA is TGTGCCAGCTCACCAAACCTCCTAGAAACTTCGACCCAGCATTTT.

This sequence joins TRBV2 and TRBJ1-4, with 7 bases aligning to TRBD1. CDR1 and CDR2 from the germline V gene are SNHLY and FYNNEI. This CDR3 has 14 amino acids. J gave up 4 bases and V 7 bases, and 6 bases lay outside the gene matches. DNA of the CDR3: TGTGCCAGCATTCTCGACAGGGTTAATGAAAAACTGTTTTTT. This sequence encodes CASILDRVNEKLFF.

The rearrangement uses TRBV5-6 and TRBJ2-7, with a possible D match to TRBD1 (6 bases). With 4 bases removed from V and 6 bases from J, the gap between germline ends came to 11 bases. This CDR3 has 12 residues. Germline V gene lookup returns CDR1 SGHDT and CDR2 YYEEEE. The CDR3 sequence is CASSRTASEQYF. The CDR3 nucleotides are TGTGCCAGCAGCAGGACAGCTTCCGAGCAGTACTTC.

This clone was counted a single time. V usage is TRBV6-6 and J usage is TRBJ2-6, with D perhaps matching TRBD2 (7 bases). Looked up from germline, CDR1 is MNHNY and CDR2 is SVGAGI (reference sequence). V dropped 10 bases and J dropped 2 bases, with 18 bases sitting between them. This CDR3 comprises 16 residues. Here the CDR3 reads CATPRGAGAGANVLTF. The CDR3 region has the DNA TGTGCCACCCCTAGGGGGGCGGGGGCTGGGGCCAACGTCCTGACTTTC.

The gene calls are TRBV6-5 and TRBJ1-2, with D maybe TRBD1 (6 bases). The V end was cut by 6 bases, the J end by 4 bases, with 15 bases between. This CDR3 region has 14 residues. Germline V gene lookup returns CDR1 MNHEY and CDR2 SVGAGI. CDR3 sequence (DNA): TGTGCCAGCAGCCCGGTCCAGGGGTTCTATGGCTACACCTTC. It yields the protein CASSPVQGFYGYTF.